The 8 T cell receptor beta chains below come from one sample, sequenced in a study of blood T cell repertoires in COVID-19. Here immunoSEQ multiplex PCR was the method, and the copy in TCRdb shows in-frame clones only, minus some. The sample has about 94,000 clones, around 87% seen once. The sequenced material came from peripheral blood. These receptors were collected from a woman at least 80 years old with acute or convalescent COVID-19.

This sequence joins TRBV7-9 and TRBJ1-2, with 7 bases identical to TRBD1. CDR3 length: 15 residues. The V gene end was trimmed by 6 bases and the J gene end by 3 bases; junction bases not matched to a gene: 10. The germline V gene has CDR1 SEHNR and CDR2 FQNEAQ (reference sequence). The DNA for the CDR3 is TGTGCCAGCAGTCAAGGACAGGACCCCCACTATGGCTACACCTTC. Translating gives CASSQGQDPHYGYTF.

This sequence joins TRBV3-1 (or the pseudogene TRBV3-2) and TRBJ1-6, with TRBD1 identical over 9 bases. Germline values: CDR1 LGHDT, CDR2 YNNKEL (reference sequence). This CDR3 region has 15 residues. After removal of 4 bases from V and 7 bases from J, the junction contained 5 bases not matched to a gene. The CDR3: CASSRQDRGNSPLHF. As DNA, the CDR3 is TGTGCCAGCAGCCGTCAGGACAGGGGAAATTCACCCCTCCACTTT.

This chain links TRBV29-1 with TRBJ1-1, with no clear D. There are 13 residues in the CDR3. The V gene lost 7 bases and the J gene lost 0 bases, with 12 bases spanning the gap. Per the germline V gene, CDR1 is SQVTM and CDR2 is ANQGSEA. The CDR3 is CSAEGRMNTEAFF. Here the CDR3 DNA reads TGCAGCGCGGAAGGCAGGATGAACACTGAAGCTTTCTTT.

The chain employs TRBV4-1 and TRBJ2-5; D is uncertain. CDR1 and CDR2 from the germline V gene are MGHRA and YSYEKL. This CDR3 comprises 17 residues. Trimming removed 1 base at V and 0 bases at J, with 15 bases between. In DNA, the CDR3 is TGCGCCAGCAGCCAAGCTAAGAATACAGTGTACCAAGAGACCCAGTACTTC. It specifies CASSQAKNTVYQETQYF.

This sequence joins TRBV14 and TRBJ2-1; 9 nucleotides match TRBD2. From germline, CDR1 is SGHDN and CDR2 FVKESK. Trimming removed 4 bases from V and 0 bases from J; junction bases left unmatched: 19. The CDR3 is made up of 21 amino acids. CDR3 loop: CASSPIIAGTSRRSSYNEQFF. In nucleotides, the CDR3 is TGTGCCAGCAGCCCCATCATTGCCGGGACTAGCCGACGAAGCTCCTACAATGAGCAGTTCTTC.

The chain carries TRBV7-3 and TRBJ2-7; 7 bases align to TRBD1. The CDR3 has 14 amino acids. The germline V gene has CDR1 SGHTA and CDR2 FQGTGA. The trim removed 4 bases at V and 7 bases at J, leaving 10 bases unmatched. This chain's CDR3 is CASSSTRGMGEQYF. As DNA, the CDR3 is TGTGCCAGCAGCTCCACCAGGGGGATGGGAGAGCAGTACTTC.

The V and J genes are TRBV4-1 and TRBJ2-3, with 7 bases lining up with TRBD2. After removal of 4 bases from V and 6 bases from J, the junction contained 10 bases not matched to a gene. The CDR3 covers 15 residues. Germline lookup yields CDR1 MGHRA and CDR2 YSYEKL. The CDR3 region has the DNA TGCGCCAGCAGCCTGTCCCGGGGGGAATACGATACGCAGTATTTT. It encodes CASSLSRGEYDTQYF.

The rearrangement joins TRBV6-2 or TRBV6-3 to TRBJ1-5; TRBD1 agrees at 10 bases. The ends lost 3 bases at V and 7 bases at J; junction bases unmatched: 12. The CDR3 contains 17 residues. Germline-derived CDR1 and CDR2 are MNHEY and SVGEGT. CDR3 loop: CASSYEGQGLLGQPQHF. DNA for the CDR3: TGTGCCAGCAGTTATGAGGGACAGGGGCTTTTAGGACAGCCCCAGCATTTT.